Following are 29 T cell receptor beta chains from one sample sequenced in a study of T cell changes during pregnancy in multiple sclerosis (dated by TCRdb to between 2018 and 2021). To prepare the library, the immunoSEQ multiplex PCR assay was applied. Here the immuneACCESS table is served through TCRdb, limited to in-frame sequences with V and J called. Missing clones are a known gap in these copies; in checked studies unresolved V genes cover under half, and the rest lacks a known reason. The table for this sample lists over 55,000 clones; about nine tenths of them were counted only once. More than 8% of the sample comes from the top ten. The sample in question was peripheral blood, obtained after pregnancy. The receptors derive from a female donor in good health, enrolled as a control in a pregnancy study.

This sequence joins TRBV30 and TRBJ2-3; 9 bases are a match to TRBD2. The CDR3 covers 15 residues. Germline V gene data show CDR1 as GTSNPN and CDR2 as SVGIG (reference sequence). Trimming removed 0 bases from V and 3 bases from J; junction bases left unmatched: 4. The CDR3 DNA sequence: TGTGCCTGGAGTGTGTATAGCGGGGGAACAGATACGCAGTATTTT. Its translation: CAWSVYSGGTDTQYF.

The chain is built from TRBV9 and TRBJ2-2; D not certain. This CDR3 has 11 residues. V lost 2 bases, J lost 8 bases, and 4 bases lay in between. Looked up from germline, CDR1 is SGDLS and CDR2 is YYNGEE. In DNA, the CDR3 is TGTGCCAGCAGCGTTGCGGGGGAGCTGTTTTTT. Amino acids: CASSVAGELFF.

The chain has TRBV5-6 and TRBJ2-3; 8 bases are shared with TRBD2. The CDR3 runs 15 residues. V gave up 4 bases and J gave up 6 bases; unmatched junction bases: 10. Per the germline V gene, CDR1 is SGHDT and CDR2 is YYEEEE. In DNA form, the CDR3 reads TGTGCCAGCAGCACCTCAGGACTAGCCTGGGATACGCAGTATTTT. Its translation is CASSTSGLAWDTQYF.

This chain links TRBV10-1 with TRBJ1-3; D is undetermined. In germline, CDR1 is WNHNN, CDR2 SYGVQD (reference sequence). This CDR3 spans 14 amino acids. The ends were cut back, 2 bases at V and 2 bases at J, with 7 bases in the middle. The CDR3 bases are TGCGCCAGCAGTGAGGACACCCCTGGAAACACCATATATTTT. This sequence encodes CASSEDTPGNTIYF.

The chain recombines TRBV5-1 with TRBJ1-2; D is unresolved. The length of the CDR3 is 13 residues. Trimming took off 4 bases at V and 4 bases at J, with 11 bases between the two ends. Germline values: CDR1 SGHRS, CDR2 YFSETQ. In DNA form, the CDR3 reads TGCGCCAGCAGCAACAGTCTTAGCTATGGCTACACCTTC. Amino acids: CASSNSLSYGYTF. The full variable domain, in which reference TRBV5-1 and TRBJ1-2 provide the parts outside the CDR3, is KAGVTQTPRYLIKTRGQQVTLSCSPISGHRSVSWYQQTPGQGLQFLFEYFSETQRNKGNFPGRFSGRQFSNSRSEMNVSTLELGDSALYLCASSNSLSYGYTFGSGTRLTVV.

J is TRBJ1-5 and V is TRBV6-6; D gene unclear. The CDR3 runs 13 residues. Trimming took off 6 bases at V and 4 bases at J, with 10 bases between the two ends. Germline V CDR1 and CDR2: MNHNY, SVGAGI (reference sequence). The chain's CDR3 is CASSSRGNQPQHF. As DNA, the CDR3 is TGTGCCAGCAGCTCCCGGGGAAATCAGCCCCAGCATTTT.

The chain joins TRBV29-1 to TRBJ1-2; no clear D. The germline V gene has CDR1 SQVTM and CDR2 ANQGSEA. The V and J ends lost 4 bases and 5 bases respectively, with 8 bases between them. The CDR3 runs to 11 residues. DNA for the CDR3: TGCAGCGTTGGCCGGGAGTATGGCTACACCTTC. It yields the protein CSVGREYGYTF.

This rearrangement joins TRBV5-4 to TRBJ2-7, with 11 bases lining up with TRBD1. Germline V gene lookup returns CDR1 SGHNT and CDR2 YYREEE (reference sequence). Germline trimming cut 4 bases from V and 6 bases from J; bases unmatched to any gene: 6. The CDR3 covers 14 residues. CDR3 sequence (DNA): TGTGCCAGCAGCAGCAGGACAGGGGGCCTCGAGCAGTACTTC. Its protein product is CASSSRTGGLEQYF.

The chain joins TRBV10-2 to TRBJ2-3, with 8 bases identical to TRBD2. V lost 8 bases and J lost 4; bases outside the gene matches: 8. Germline V gene data show CDR1 as WSHSY and CDR2 as SAAADI. There are 14 residues in the CDR3. The CDR3 spells CASLSSGNSDTQYF. CDR3 coding DNA: TGCGCCAGCTTGAGTAGCGGGAATTCAGATACGCAGTATTTT.

The chain has TRBV9 and TRBJ2-1; 10 bases align to TRBD2. The CDR3 is 19 amino acids. In germline, CDR1 is SGDLS, CDR2 YYNGEE. V trimming: 4 bases; J trimming: 7 bases; junction bases outside the gene matches: 20. The CDR3 DNA sequence: TGTGCCAGCAGCCCCCGGAGCGGGGGGGCCGGCACAGCGCGAAATGAGCAGTTCTTC. Residues: CASSPRSGGAGTARNEQFF.

This rearrangement joins TRBV7-2 to TRBJ2-5, with D perhaps TRBD2 (6 bases). Trimming left V 5 bases short and J 5 bases short, with 12 bases between. The CDR3 totals 13 residues. CDR1 SGHTA and CDR2 FQGNSA come from the germline V gene. CDR3 sequence: CASSGDWLETQYF. The CDR3 region has the DNA TGTGCCAGCAGCGGGGACTGGTTGGAGACCCAGTACTTC.

The chain couples TRBV5-1 to TRBJ1-1, with 7 nucleotides matching TRBD1. Germline loops: CDR1 SGHRS, CDR2 YFSETQ. The CDR3 sequence is 13 residues long. Trimming removed 6 bases from V and 5 bases from J; junction bases left unmatched: 7. CDR3 nucleotides: TGCGCCAGCACCGACAGGGTAGGGACTGAAGCTTTCTTT. This sequence encodes CASTDRVGTEAFF.

V is TRBV4-2 and J is TRBJ1-3, with D uncertain. Germline CDR1 reads LGHNA; CDR2 reads YNFKEQ. The CDR3 runs 19 residues. Trimming pared 0 bases from V and 4 bases from J, leaving 22 bases between. The CDR3 sequence: CASSQDRRSADSFGNTIYF. The CDR3 DNA sequence: TGTGCCAGCAGCCAAGATAGGAGATCGGCAGATTCTTTCGGAAACACCATATATTTT.

This clone showed up just once. The genes are TRBV7-9 and TRBJ2-5, with 10 bases lining up with TRBD2. V gave up 3 bases and J gave up 4 bases; unmatched junction bases: 8. CDR1 and CDR2 (germline): SEHNR, FQNEAQ (reference sequence). The CDR3 contains 16 residues. CDR3 DNA sequence: TGTGCCAGCAGCTTTTATCTAGCGGGAGTTGGAGAGACCCAGTACTTC. Amino acids: CASSFYLAGVGETQYF.

This clone has only one observation. V gene TRBV7-2 combines with J gene TRBJ2-7, with 9 bases that match TRBD2. V was clipped by 1 base and J by 5 bases; unmatched bases: 12. From germline, CDR1 is SGHTA and CDR2 FQGNSA. The CDR3 has 17 amino acids. CDR3 amino acids: CASSLVQTSGYGNEQYF. DNA for the CDR3: TGTGCCAGCAGCTTAGTCCAGACTAGCGGATATGGGAACGAGCAGTACTTC.

V is TRBV27 and J is TRBJ2-7; 14 bases align to TRBD2. The CDR3 spans 15 residues. Germline values: CDR1 MNHEY, CDR2 SMNVEV (reference sequence). V shed 5 bases and J 6 bases; nucleotides not matched to a gene: 6. CDR3 sequence: CASSRTSGGRGEQYF. For the CDR3, the DNA is TGTGCCAGCAGTAGGACTAGCGGGGGGAGAGGCGAGCAGTACTTC.

A word on this clone: The junction shows a germline mismatch at one end, possibly a read error. The chain has TRBV11-3 and TRBJ2-2, with D perhaps matching TRBD1 (6 bases). Looked up from germline, CDR1 is SGHNT and CDR2 is YENEEA. The CDR3 length is 16 residues. CDR3 sequence: CASTLEQGKVSGELFF. In DNA, the CDR3 is TGTGCCAGCACCTTAGAACAGGGAAAGGTCTCCGGGGAGCTGTTTTTT.

The rearrangement links TRBV7-9 to TRBJ1-1, with no clear D. Germline CDR1 reads SEHNR; CDR2 reads FQNEAQ (reference sequence). This CDR3 is 13 amino acids long. The V end lost 6 bases, the J end lost 3 bases, and 11 bases lay between the germline ends. The CDR3 coding sequence is TGTGCCAGCAGTTATCTTAGCTACACTGAAGCTTTCTTT. Amino acid sequence: CASSYLSYTEAFF.

V and J are TRBV2 and TRBJ2-7; D is perhaps TRBD2 (6 bases). Between the trimmed V and J ends, which lost 7 bases and 2 bases, there was a span of 9 bases. The CDR3 covers 12 residues. Germline CDR1 is SNHLY and CDR2 is FYNNEI. The CDR3 reads CASKEGTYEQYF. The DNA of the CDR3 is TGTGCCAGCAAGGAGGGCACCTACGAGCAGTACTTC.

This rearrangement joins TRBV21-1 to TRBJ2-7; TRBD2 is taken as the D call from the table, unchecked against the DNA. TRBV21-1 is a pseudogene segment. The CDR3 runs 16 residues. CDR3 residues: CASSLSRVQRVHEQYF. In nucleotides, the CDR3 is TGTGCCAGCAGCTTGAGCCGGGTACAGCGGGTCCACGAGCAGTACTTC.

The chain carries TRBV9 and TRBJ1-1; a weak D match, TRBD1 (6 bases). The CDR3 totals 14 residues. Germline V gives CDR1 SGDLS, CDR2 YYNGEE. The V end was cut by 4 bases, the J end by 3 bases, with 13 bases between. The CDR3 DNA follows: TGTGCCAGCAGCTCGGGACAAGCCGACACTGAAGCTTTCTTT. This gives the protein CASSSGQADTEAFF.

This clone was found once. The CDR3 reads CASSLVRRGSYEQYF. CDR3 coding DNA: TGTGCCAGCAGCTTAGTTCGCAGGGGTTCATACGAGCAGTACTTC. The chain carries TRBV7-2 and TRBJ2-7; D perhaps matches TRBD1 (6 bases). Trimming took off 1 base at V and 4 bases at J, with 14 bases between the two ends. Germline V gene sequence: CDR1 SGHTA, CDR2 FQGNSA. The CDR3 loop spans 15 amino acids.

This clone has a single count. The chain recombines TRBV30 with TRBJ2-5, with D possibly TRBD2 on 5 matching bases. The ends were cut back, 0 bases at V and 4 bases at J, with 15 bases in the middle. The CDR3 extends over 15 amino acids. Germline loops: CDR1 GTSNPN, CDR2 SVGIG (reference sequence). CDR3 amino acids: CAWSVLPAAGETQYF. The DNA for the CDR3 is TGTGCCTGGAGTGTACTCCCCGCCGCGGGAGAGACCCAGTACTTC. Drawing the rest from reference TRBV30 and TRBJ2-5, the complete variable domain is SQTIHQWPATLVQPVGSPLSLECTVEGTSNPNLYWYRQAAGRGLQLLFYSVGIGQISSEVPQNLSASRPQDRQFILSSKKLLLSDSGFYLCAWSVLPAAGETQYFGPGTRLLVL.

This sequence joins TRBV7-8 and TRBJ2-1; 9 positions match TRBD2. V gave up 5 bases and J gave up 6 bases; unmatched junction bases: 11. Germline V CDR1 and CDR2: SGHVS, FQNEAQ. The CDR3 consists of 16 residues. CDR3 bases: TGTGCCAGCAGCCCGCCAGGACTAGCGAGAGGCAATGAGCAGTTCTTC. This sequence encodes CASSPPGLARGNEQFF. Full variable domain (missing parts from reference TRBV7-8 and TRBJ2-1): GAGVSQSPRYKVAKRGQDVALRCDPISGHVSLFWYQQALGQGPEFLTYFQNEAQLDKSGLPSDRFFAERPEGSVSTLKIQRTQQEDSAVYLCASSPPGLARGNEQFFGPGTRLTVL.

The chain links TRBV18 to TRBJ2-5; 9 bases fit TRBD2. V lost 3 bases, J lost 2 bases, and 7 bases stayed unmatched. In germline, CDR1 is KGHSH, CDR2 LQKENI. CDR3 length: 16 residues. Written as DNA, the CDR3 is TGTGCCAGCTCACCGGTCTTTAGCGGGGGACAAGAGACCCAGTACTTC. This encodes CASSPVFSGGQETQYF.

V is TRBV7-2 and J is TRBJ2-7, with D possibly being TRBD1 (7 bases). V was clipped by 2 bases and J by 6 bases, with 26 bases between them. The CDR3 length is 18 residues. Germline V gives CDR1 SGHTA, CDR2 FQGNSA. The CDR3 reads CASSLRGPGAGPGGEQYF. The CDR3 nucleotides read TGTGCCAGCAGCTTAAGGGGGCCCGGCGCAGGCCCCGGGGGCGAGCAGTACTTC. Full variable domain (missing parts from reference TRBV7-2 and TRBJ2-7): GAGVSQSPSNKVTEKGKDVELRCDPISGHTALYWYRQSLGQGLEFLIYFQGNSAPDKSGLPSDRFSAERTGGSVSTLTIQRTQQEDSAVYLCASSLRGPGAGPGGEQYFGPGTRLTVT.

The CDR3 DNA follows: TGTGCCAGCAGCCATTGGGGACTAGGAGAGGCCGGGGAGCTGTTTTTT. Its translation is CASSHWGLGEAGELFF. The chain has TRBV13 and TRBJ2-2; TRBD2 agrees at 8 bases. Germline V CDR1 and CDR2: PRHDT, FYEKMQ (reference sequence). This CDR3 is built from 16 residues. V shed 5 bases, J shed 6 bases, and the junction held 11 bases outside the gene matches.

This chain links TRBV18 with TRBJ1-1; 8 bases map to TRBD1. CDR1 and CDR2 (germline): KGHSH, LQKENI. The CDR3 has 16 residues. Germline trimming cut 4 bases from V and 0 bases from J; bases unmatched to any gene: 7. This CDR3 is CASSLGQGRMNTEAFF. CDR3 DNA sequence: TGTGCCAGCTCACTTGGACAGGGCCGAATGAACACTGAAGCTTTCTTT. Supplemented by reference TRBV18 and TRBJ1-1, the full variable domain reads NAGVMQNPRHLVRRRGQEARLRCSPMKGHSHVYWYRQLPEEGLKFMVYLQKENIIDESGMPKERFSAEFPKEGPSILRIQQVVRGDSAAYFCASSLGQGRMNTEAFFGQGTRLTVV.

The chain carries TRBV6-5 and TRBJ2-7, with 7 bases aligning to TRBD1. CDR1 is MNHEY, CDR2 SVGAGI, per germline. CDR3 size: 14 residues. V shed 5 bases and J 2 bases; nucleotides not matched to a gene: 6. The CDR3 spells CASSAGTATYEQYF. The DNA for the CDR3 is TGTGCCAGCAGTGCCGGGACAGCGACCTACGAGCAGTACTTC.